This T cell receptor beta chain was recorded in a study of shared clonotypes between healthy human individuals. The table lists this clone with a few counts. The table came from immunoSEQ multiplex PCR; TCRdb's copy has only in-frame clones and leaves some out. The sample has 550,000 to 650,000 clones, approximately 96% seen once. In the naive CD8 group, cells lacked CD45RO and were positively selected for CCR7, so terminally differentiated effector memory CD45RA+ cells were left out. The sample was naive CD8+ T cells sorted from blood. The sequence was obtained from a woman between 25 and 40 years old in good health.

The CDR3 spells CASSFSRLQEKLFF. The CDR3 coding sequence is TGCGCCAGCAGTTTCTCCCGCCTTCAGGAAAAACTGTTTTTT. The chain employs TRBV4-1 and TRBJ1-4; D not certain. V lost 6 bases and J 8 bases, leaving 16 bases between the germline ends. Germline values: CDR1 MGHRA, CDR2 YSYEKL. This CDR3 has 14 amino acids.